The sequence of this TCR beta chain was determined in a study of blood T cell repertoires in COVID-19. Study context: Samples representing acute and convalescent COVID-19 were sourced from the United States, Italy and Spain.

Germline V gene sequence: CDR1 MNHEY, CDR2 SMNVEV (reference sequence). V lost 7 bases and J 4 bases, leaving 12 bases between the germline ends. The CDR3 has 13 amino acids. Assay: immunoSEQ multiplex PCR; the TCRdb copy retains only in-frame clones and omits some. The table includes a few hundred thousand clones, roughly 88% detected once. This TCR derives from a woman aged 45-65 years with COVID-19, enrolled during active disease. Sequencing was performed on peripheral blood. This chain joins TRBV27 and TRBJ2-3, with D possibly being TRBD2 (5 bases). CDR3: CASNRVGADTQYF. The CDR3 coding sequence is TGTGCCAGCAATCGAGTCGGGGCAGATACGCAGTATTTT.